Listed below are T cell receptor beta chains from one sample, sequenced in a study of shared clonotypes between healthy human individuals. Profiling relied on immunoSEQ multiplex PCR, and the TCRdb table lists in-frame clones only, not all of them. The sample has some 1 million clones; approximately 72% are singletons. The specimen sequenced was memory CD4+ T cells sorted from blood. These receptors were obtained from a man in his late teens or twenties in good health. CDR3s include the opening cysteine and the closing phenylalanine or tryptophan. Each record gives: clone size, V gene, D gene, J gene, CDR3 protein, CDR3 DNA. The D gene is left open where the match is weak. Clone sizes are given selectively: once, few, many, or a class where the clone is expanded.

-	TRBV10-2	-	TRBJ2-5	CASQWAGEETQYF	TGCGCCAGCCAATGGGCAGGGGAAGAGACCCAGTACTTC
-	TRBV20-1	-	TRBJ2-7	CSARTGSEQYF	TGCAGTGCCCGCACAGGGTCCGAGCAGTACTTC
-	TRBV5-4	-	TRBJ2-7	CASSSRSGSSYEQYF	TGTGCCAGCAGCTCCAGGAGCGGTAGCTCCTACGAGCAGTACTTC
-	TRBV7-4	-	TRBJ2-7	CASSSPQKGLSYEQYF	TGTGCCAGCAGCTCCCCCCAAAAAGGTCTCTCCTACGAGCAGTACTTC
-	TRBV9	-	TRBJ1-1	CASSVGAQINTEAFF	TGTGCCAGCAGCGTGGGGGCACAGATAAACACTGAAGCTTTCTTT
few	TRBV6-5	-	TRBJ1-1	CASSYGLATEAFF	TGTGCCAGCAGTTACGGTTTGGCGACTGAAGCTTTCTTT
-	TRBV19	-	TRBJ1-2	CASSIGRVNYGYTF	TGTGCCAGTAGTATTGGGAGGGTTAACTATGGCTACACCTTC
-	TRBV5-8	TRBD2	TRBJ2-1	CASSWRTSGTWEQFF	TGTGCCAGCAGCTGGAGGACTAGCGGTACATGGGAGCAGTTCTTC
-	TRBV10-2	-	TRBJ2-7	CASRIHSTGVNYEQYF	TGCGCCAGCAGGATCCACTCAACGGGGGTAAACTACGAGCAGTACTTC
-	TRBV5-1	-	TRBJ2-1	CASSFGTVPNEQFF	TGCGCCAGCAGCTTTGGGACTGTACCCAATGAGCAGTTCTTC
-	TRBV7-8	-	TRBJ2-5	CASSLEGREPPGQETQYF	TGTGCCAGCAGCTTAGAGGGCAGGGAGCCCCCCGGCCAAGAGACCCAGTACTTC
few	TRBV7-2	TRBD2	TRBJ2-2	CASNPLAGVTGELFF	TGTGCCAGCAACCCTCTAGCGGGAGTGACCGGGGAGCTGTTTTTT
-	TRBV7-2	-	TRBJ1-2	CASSPTDSSYGYTF	TGTGCCAGCAGCCCGACCGACAGCAGCTATGGCTACACCTTC
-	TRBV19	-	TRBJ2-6	CASRPGVSGANVLTF	TGTGCCAGTAGACCAGGGGTTTCTGGGGCCAACGTCCTGACTTTC
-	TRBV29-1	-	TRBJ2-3	CSVTTDTQYF	TGCAGCGTGACTACAGATACGCAGTATTTT
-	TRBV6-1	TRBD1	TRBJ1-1	CASSEPGQGDTEAFF	TGTGCCAGCAGTGAACCGGGACAGGGGGACACTGAAGCTTTCTTT
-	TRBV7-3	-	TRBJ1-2	CASSLIGGLNYGYTF	TGTGCCAGCAGCTTAATTGGGGGTCTGAACTATGGCTACACCTTC
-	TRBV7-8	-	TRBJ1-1	CASSLARQLNTEAFF	TGTGCCAGCAGCTTAGCGAGACAGTTAAACACTGAAGCTTTCTTT
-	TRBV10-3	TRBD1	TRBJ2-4	CAISLDRAGDIQYF	TGTGCCATTAGCTTAGACAGGGCAGGGGACATTCAGTACTTC
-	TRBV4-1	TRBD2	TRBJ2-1	CASSQGRAGGSYNEQFF	TGCGCCAGCAGCCAAGGGCGAGCGGGGGGATCATACAATGAGCAGTTCTTC
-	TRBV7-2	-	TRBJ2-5	CASSLLYSETQYF	TGTGCCAGCAGCCTCTTATACTCGGAGACCCAGTACTTC
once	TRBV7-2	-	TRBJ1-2	CASSSSGVGAGYTF	TGTGCCAGCAGCTCATCAGGGGTGGGGGCTGGCTACACCTTC
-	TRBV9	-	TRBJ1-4	CASSALDSPTEKLFF	TGTGCCAGCAGCGCCCTGGACAGTCCTACGGAAAAACTGTTTTTT
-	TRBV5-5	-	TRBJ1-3	CASSATGSGNTIYF	TGTGCCAGCAGCGCTACAGGCTCTGGAAACACCATATATTTT
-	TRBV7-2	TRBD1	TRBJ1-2	CASTGQGTGYGYTF	TGTGCCAGCACCGGACAGGGTACGGGCTATGGCTACACCTTC
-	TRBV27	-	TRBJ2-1	CASSSRAQPSYNEQFF	TGTGCCAGCAGTTCGAGGGCCCAGCCCTCCTACAATGAGCAGTTCTTC
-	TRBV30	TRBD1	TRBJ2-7	CACSSGGPYEQYF	TGTGCCTGCTCCTCAGGGGGCCCGTACGAGCAGTACTTC
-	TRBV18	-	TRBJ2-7	CASSPTPLGWEYF	TGTGCCAGCTCGCCTACCCCTCTTGGGTGGGAGTACTTC
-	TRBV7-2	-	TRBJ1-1	CASSLHLMNTEAFF	TGTGCCAGCAGCTTGCACTTAATGAACACTGAAGCTTTCTTT
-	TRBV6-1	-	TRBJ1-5	CASSEANGNQPQHF	TGTGCCAGCAGTGAAGCGAACGGCAATCAGCCCCAGCATTTT